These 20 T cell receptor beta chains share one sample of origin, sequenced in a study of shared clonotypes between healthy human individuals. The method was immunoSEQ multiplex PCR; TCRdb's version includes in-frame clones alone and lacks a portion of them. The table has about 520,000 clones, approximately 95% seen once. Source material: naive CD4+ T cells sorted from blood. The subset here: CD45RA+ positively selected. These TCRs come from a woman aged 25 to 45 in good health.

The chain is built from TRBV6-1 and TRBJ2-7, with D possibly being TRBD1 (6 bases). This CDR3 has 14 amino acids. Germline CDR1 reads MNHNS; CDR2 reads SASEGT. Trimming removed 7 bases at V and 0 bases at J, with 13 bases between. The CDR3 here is CASTLDRNSYEQYF. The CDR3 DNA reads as TGTGCCAGCACCTTAGACAGGAACTCCTACGAGCAGTACTTC.

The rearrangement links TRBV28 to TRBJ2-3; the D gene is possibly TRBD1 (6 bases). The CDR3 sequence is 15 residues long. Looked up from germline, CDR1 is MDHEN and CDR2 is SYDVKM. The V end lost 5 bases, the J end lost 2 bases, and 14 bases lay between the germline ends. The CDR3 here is CASSNRVPFTDTQYF. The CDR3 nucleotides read TGTGCCAGCAGTAACAGGGTACCATTCACAGATACGCAGTATTTT.

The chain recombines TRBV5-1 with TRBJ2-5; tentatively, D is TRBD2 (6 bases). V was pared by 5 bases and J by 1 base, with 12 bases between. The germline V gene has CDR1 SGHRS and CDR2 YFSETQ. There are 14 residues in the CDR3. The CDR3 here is CASSDRGFQETQYF. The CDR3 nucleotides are TGCGCCAGCAGTGATCGGGGGTTCCAAGAGACCCAGTACTTC.

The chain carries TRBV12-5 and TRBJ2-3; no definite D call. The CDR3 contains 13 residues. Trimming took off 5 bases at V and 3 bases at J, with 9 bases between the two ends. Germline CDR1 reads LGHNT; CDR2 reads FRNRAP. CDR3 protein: CASGPPSTDTQYF. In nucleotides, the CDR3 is TGTGCTAGTGGTCCACCCTCGACAGATACGCAGTATTTT.

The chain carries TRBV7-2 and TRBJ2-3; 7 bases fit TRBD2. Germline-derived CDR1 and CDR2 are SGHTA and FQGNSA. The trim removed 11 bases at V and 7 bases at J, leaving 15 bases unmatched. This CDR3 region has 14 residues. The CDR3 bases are TGTGCCTCCCAGCAGCTCCACGGGGGGAATACGCAGTATTTT. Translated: CASQQLHGGNTQYF.

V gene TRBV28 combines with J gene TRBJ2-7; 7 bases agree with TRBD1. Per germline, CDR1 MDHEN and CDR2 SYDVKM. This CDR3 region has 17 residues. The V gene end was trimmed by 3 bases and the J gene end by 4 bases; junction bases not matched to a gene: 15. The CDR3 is CASSFPPLTGFRYEQYF. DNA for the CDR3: TGTGCCAGCAGTTTCCCCCCCCTGACAGGGTTTAGGTACGAGCAGTACTTC.

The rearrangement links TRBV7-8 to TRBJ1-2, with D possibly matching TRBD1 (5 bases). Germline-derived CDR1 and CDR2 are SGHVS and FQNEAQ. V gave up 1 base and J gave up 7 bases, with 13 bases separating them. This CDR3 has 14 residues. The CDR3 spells CASSLGSHGGGYTF. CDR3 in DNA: TGTGCCAGCAGCTTAGGCAGCCATGGGGGTGGCTACACCTTC.

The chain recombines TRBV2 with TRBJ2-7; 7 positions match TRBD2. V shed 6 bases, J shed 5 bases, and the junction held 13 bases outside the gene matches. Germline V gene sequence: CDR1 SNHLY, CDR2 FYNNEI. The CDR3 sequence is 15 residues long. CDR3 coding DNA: TGTGCCAGCAGAGAAAGCGGGATCAACGGGAACGAGCAGTACTTC. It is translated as CASRESGINGNEQYF.

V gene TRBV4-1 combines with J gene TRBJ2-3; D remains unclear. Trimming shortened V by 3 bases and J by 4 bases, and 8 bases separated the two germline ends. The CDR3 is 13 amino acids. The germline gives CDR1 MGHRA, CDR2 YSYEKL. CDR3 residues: CASSQSRSDTQYF. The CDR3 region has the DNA TGCGCCAGCAGCCAGAGTAGGTCAGATACGCAGTATTTT.

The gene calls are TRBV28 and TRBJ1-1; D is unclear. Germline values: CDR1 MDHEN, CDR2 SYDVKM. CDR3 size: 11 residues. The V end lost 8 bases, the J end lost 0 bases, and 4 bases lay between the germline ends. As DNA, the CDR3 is TGTGCCAGCGAAATGAACACTGAAGCTTTCTTT. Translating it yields CASEMNTEAFF.

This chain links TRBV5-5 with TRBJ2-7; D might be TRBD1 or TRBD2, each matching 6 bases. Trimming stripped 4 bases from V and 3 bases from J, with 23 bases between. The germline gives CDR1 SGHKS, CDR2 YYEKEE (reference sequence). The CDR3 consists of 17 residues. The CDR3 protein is CASSQEGGIDAYYEQYF. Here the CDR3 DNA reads TGTGCCAGCAGCCAAGAAGGGGGGATCGATGCCTACTACGAGCAGTACTTC.

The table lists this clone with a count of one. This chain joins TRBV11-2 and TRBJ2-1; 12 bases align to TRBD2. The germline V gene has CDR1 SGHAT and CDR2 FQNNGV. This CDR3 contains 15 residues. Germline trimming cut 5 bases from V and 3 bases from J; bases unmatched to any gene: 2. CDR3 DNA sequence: TGTGCCAGCAGCCGACTAGCGGGAGTCTACAATGAGCAGTTCTTC. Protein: CASSRLAGVYNEQFF.

In DNA form, the CDR3 reads TGCGCCAGCAGCCCGCGCGGGGTGGGTGGGGGGCGCCTTGGGGCCAACGTCCTGACTTTC. As protein: CASSPRGVGGGRLGANVLTF. The chain links TRBV4-1 to TRBJ2-6; TRBD1 or TRBD2 may be the D gene (6 bases each). Germline CDR1 and CDR2: MGHRA and YSYEKL. Trimming stripped 4 bases from V and 3 bases from J, with 25 bases between. The CDR3 contains 20 residues.

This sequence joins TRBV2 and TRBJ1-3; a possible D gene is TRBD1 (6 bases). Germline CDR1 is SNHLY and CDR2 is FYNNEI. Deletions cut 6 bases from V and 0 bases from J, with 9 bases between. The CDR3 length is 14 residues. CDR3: CASRSTGSGNTIYF. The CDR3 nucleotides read TGTGCCAGCAGATCGACAGGCTCTGGAAACACCATATATTTT.

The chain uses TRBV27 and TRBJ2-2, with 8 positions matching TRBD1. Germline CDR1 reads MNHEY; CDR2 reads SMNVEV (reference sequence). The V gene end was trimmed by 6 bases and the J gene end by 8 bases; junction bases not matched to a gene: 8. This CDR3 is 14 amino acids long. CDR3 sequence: CASSQGQATGELFF. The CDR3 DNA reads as TGTGCCAGCAGCCAGGGACAGGCGACAGGGGAGCTGTTTTTT.

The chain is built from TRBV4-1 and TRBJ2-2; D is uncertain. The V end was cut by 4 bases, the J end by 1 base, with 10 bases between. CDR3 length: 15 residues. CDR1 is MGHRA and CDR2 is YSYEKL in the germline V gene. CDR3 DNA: TGCGCCAGCAGCCGATCGACACTGAACACCGGGGAGCTGTTTTTT. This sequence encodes CASSRSTLNTGELFF.

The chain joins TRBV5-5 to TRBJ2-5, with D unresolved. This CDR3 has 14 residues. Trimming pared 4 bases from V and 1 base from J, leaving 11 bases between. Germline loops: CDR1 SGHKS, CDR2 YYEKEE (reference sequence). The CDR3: CASSPPNLQETQYF. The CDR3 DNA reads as TGTGCCAGCAGCCCCCCAAATCTCCAAGAGACCCAGTACTTC.

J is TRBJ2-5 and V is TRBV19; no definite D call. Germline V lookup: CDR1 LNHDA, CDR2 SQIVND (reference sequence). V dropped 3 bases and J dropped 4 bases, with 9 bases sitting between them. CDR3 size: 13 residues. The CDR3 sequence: CASSMIARETQYF. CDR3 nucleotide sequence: TGTGCCAGTAGTATGATCGCCCGAGAGACCCAGTACTTC.

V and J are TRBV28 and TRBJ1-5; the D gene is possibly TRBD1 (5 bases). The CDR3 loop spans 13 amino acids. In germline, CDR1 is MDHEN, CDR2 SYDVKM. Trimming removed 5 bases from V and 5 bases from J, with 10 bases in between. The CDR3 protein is CASSLQGYQPQHF. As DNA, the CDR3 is TGTGCCAGCAGTCTTCAGGGTTATCAGCCCCAGCATTTT.

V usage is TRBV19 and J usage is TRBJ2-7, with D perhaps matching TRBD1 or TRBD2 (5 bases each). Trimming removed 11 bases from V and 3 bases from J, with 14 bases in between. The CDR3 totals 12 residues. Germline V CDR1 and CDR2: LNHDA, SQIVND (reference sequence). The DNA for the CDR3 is TGTGCCTCGACCGGGGACCTCTACGAGCAGTACTTC. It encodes CASTGDLYEQYF.